Here is one TCR beta chain with its context. These data are taken from a study of T cell changes during pregnancy in multiple sclerosis. Sequencing used immunoSEQ multiplex PCR; TCRdb keeps in-frame clones, though not all of them. The sample has about 62,000 clones; roughly nine tenths are singletons. Germline CDR1 and CDR2: SNHLY and FYNNEI. The CDR3 covers 16 residues. V lost 11 bases and J lost 1, with 23 bases in between. The gene calls are TRBV2 and TRBJ1-1; D is unresolved. The material sequenced was peripheral blood, taken in the first trimester of pregnancy. The clonotype comes from a female donor with multiple sclerosis, enrolled in a pregnancy study. The CDR3: CASPKGSGGQNTEAFF. The CDR3 nucleotides are TGTGCCTCCCCGAAAGGGTCGGGCGGGCAGAACACTGAAGCTTTCTTT.